This passage covers 8 T cell receptor beta chains from one sample sequenced in a study of T cell responses to AZD1222 COVID-19 vaccine. Measured with immunoSEQ multiplex PCR; TCRdb has only the in-frame clones, and not every one. In the table there are over 90,000 clones, around 83% of which are singletons. Sequenced here: peripheral blood, sampled on day 0 of AZD1222 vaccination. These receptor sequences come from an adult in good health.

The V call is TRBV13, the J call TRBJ1-6, with D possibly TRBD1 on 5 matching bases. V was shortened by 5 bases and J by 7 bases, with 12 bases between the two germline ends. This CDR3 region has 14 residues. The germline V gene encodes CDR1 PRHDT and CDR2 FYEKMQ (reference sequence). In DNA form, the CDR3 reads TGTGCCAGCAGCCCGGACGGGACGAATTCACCCCTCCACTTT. Translated: CASSPDGTNSPLHF.

This clone turned up a few times. The rearrangement links TRBV7-3 to TRBJ2-2; D may correspond to TRBD1 or TRBD2 (5 bases each). The CDR3 covers 14 residues. Germline V gives CDR1 SGHTA, CDR2 FQGTGA. V was shortened by 2 bases and J by 3 bases, with 7 bases between the two germline ends. The CDR3 is CASSLGTYTGELFF. The CDR3 region has the DNA TGTGCCAGCAGCTTAGGGACGTACACCGGGGAGCTGTTTTTT.

The CDR3 loop reads CASWYRGTRGEAFF. The CDR3 coding sequence is TGTGCCAGCTGGTACAGGGGGACTCGGGGTGAAGCTTTCTTT. The chain combines TRBV28 with TRBJ1-1; 8 bases match TRBD1. This CDR3 contains 14 residues. V dropped 8 bases and J dropped 7; count of bases not matched to a gene: 12. Germline V CDR1 and CDR2: MDHEN, SYDVKM.

This rearrangement joins TRBV5-6 to TRBJ1-1, with 11 bases aligning to TRBD1. This CDR3 spans 14 amino acids. J was trimmed by 6 bases and V by 4 bases; bases with no gene match: 5. CDR1 SGHDT and CDR2 YYEEEE come from the germline V gene. Here the CDR3 reads CASSRTGGIAEAFF. DNA for the CDR3: TGTGCCAGCAGCCGGACAGGGGGCATAGCTGAAGCTTTCTTT.

The gene calls are TRBV5-8 and TRBJ2-3; perhaps TRBD1 as D (5 bases). The CDR3 has 16 amino acids. Trimming removed 0 bases from V and 0 bases from J, with 11 bases in between. Per germline, CDR1 SGHTS and CDR2 YDEGEE. The CDR3 DNA sequence: TGTGCCAGCAGCTTGGGGACAACTCCTAGCACAGATACGCAGTATTTT. Translation: CASSLGTTPSTDTQYF.

This clone was detected only a few times. The rearrangement uses TRBV28 and TRBJ2-3; 12 bases align to TRBD1. Germline CDR1 MDHEN, CDR2 SYDVKM. The CDR3 length is 15 residues. With V trimmed by 6 bases and J by 3 bases, 4 bases remained unmatched. The CDR3 DNA reads TGTGCCAGCAGGGGACAGGGGGCATGGACAGATACGCAGTATTTT. Residues: CASRGQGAWTDTQYF.

This chain uses TRBV28 with TRBJ2-7; 7 nucleotides match TRBD1. This CDR3 has 13 residues. Trimming took 3 bases from V and 6 from J; bases not matched to a gene: 5. Germline lookup yields CDR1 MDHEN and CDR2 SYDVKM. The CDR3 sequence is CASSFGQAGEQYF. The DNA for the CDR3 is TGTGCCAGCAGTTTCGGACAGGCTGGCGAGCAGTACTTC.

This chain connects TRBV7-2 to TRBJ2-7; D possibly corresponds to TRBD1 (6 bases). This CDR3 has 15 amino acids. The V end was cut by 5 bases, the J end by 2 bases, with 16 bases between. Germline V gene lookup returns CDR1 SGHTA and CDR2 FQGNSA. The CDR3 spells CASSDAPQGPYEQYF. The CDR3 coding sequence is TGTGCCAGCAGCGACGCCCCACAGGGACCCTACGAGCAGTACTTC.